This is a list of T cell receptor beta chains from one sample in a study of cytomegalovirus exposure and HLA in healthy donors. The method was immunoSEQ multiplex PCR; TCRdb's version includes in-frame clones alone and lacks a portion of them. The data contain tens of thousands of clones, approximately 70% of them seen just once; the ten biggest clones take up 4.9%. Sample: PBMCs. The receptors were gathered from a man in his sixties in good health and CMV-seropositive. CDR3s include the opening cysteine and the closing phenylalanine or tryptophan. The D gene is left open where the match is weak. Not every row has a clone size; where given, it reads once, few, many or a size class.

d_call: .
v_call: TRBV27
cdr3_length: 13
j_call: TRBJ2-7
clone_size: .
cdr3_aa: CASALTGSYEQYF
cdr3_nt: TGTGCCAGCGCTTTGACAGGTTCCTACGAGCAGTACTTC

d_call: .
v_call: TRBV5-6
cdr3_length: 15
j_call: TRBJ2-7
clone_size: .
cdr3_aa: CASSLVGGVADEQYF
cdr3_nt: TGTGCCAGCAGCTTGGTGGGCGGGGTGGCGGACGAGCAGTACTTC

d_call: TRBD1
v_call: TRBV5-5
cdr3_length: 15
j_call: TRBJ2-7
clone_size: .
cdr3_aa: CASRAGGTGAYEQYF
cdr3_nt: TGTGCCAGCAGGGCAGGTGGGACAGGGGCCTACGAGCAGTACTTC

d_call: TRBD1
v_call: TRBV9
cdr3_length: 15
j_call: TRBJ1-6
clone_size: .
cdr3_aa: CASSVNRGESSPLHF
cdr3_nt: TGTGCCAGCAGCGTCAACAGGGGGGAGAGTTCACCCCTCCACTTT

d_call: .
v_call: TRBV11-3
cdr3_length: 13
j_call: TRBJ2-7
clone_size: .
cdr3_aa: CASTNRGLGEQYF
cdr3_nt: TGTGCCAGCACTAATCGAGGTCTGGGCGAGCAGTACTTC

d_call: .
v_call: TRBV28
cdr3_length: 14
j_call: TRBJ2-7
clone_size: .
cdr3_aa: CASSLTGGAYEQYF
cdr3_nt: TGTGCCAGCAGTCTAACAGGGGGGGCCTACGAGCAGTACTTC

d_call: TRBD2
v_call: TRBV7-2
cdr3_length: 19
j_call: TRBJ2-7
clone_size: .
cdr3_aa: CASSLARAGGSPLSYEQYF
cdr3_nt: TGTGCCAGCAGCTTAGCGCGAGCGGGGGGTTCCCCCCTCTCCTACGAGCAGTACTTC

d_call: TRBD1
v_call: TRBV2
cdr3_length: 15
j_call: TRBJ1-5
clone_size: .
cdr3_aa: CASSVGDRSNQPQHF
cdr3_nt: TGTGCCAGCAGTGTGGGGGACAGGAGCAATCAGCCCCAGCATTTT

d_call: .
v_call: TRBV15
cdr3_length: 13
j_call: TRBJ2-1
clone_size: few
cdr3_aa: CATSTNRGNEQFF
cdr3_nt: TGTGCCACCAGCACTAACCGAGGGAATGAGCAGTTCTTC

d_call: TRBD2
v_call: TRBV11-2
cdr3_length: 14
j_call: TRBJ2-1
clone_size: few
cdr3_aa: CASSLAGGPFEQFF
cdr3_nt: TGTGCCAGCAGCTTAGCGGGAGGGCCGTTTGAGCAGTTCTTC

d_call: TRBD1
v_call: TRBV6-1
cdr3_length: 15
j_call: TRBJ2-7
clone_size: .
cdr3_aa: CASSDPGQGAREQYF
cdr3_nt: TGTGCCAGCAGCGATCCGGGACAGGGGGCGCGCGAGCAGTACTTC

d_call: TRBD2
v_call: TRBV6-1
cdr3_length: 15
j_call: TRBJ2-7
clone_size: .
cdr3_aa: CASTPASGSSYEQYF
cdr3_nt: TGTGCCAGCACTCCAGCTAGCGGTAGCTCCTACGAGCAGTACTTC

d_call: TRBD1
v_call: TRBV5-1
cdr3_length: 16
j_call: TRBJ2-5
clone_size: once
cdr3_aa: CASSLATGGYQETQYF
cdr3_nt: TGCGCCAGCAGCTTGGCGACAGGGGGTTACCAAGAGACCCAGTACTTC

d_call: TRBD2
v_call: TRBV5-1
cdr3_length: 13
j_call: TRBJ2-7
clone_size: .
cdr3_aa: CASSPGTNYEQYF
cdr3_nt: TGCGCCAGCAGCCCCGGGACTAACTACGAGCAGTACTTC

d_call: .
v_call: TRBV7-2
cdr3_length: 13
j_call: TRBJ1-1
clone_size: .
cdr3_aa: CASRGGSGPEAFF
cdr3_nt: TGTGCCAGCAGGGGGGGGAGTGGCCCTGAAGCTTTCTTT

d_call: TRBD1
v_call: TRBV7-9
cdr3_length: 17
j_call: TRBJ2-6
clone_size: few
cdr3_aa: CASSAYTGGAGANVLTF
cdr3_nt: TGTGCCAGCAGCGCGTACACAGGGGGCGCTGGGGCCAACGTCCTGACTTTC

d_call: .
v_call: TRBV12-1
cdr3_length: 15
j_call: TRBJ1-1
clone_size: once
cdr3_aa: CASSGLGRLNTEAFF
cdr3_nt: TGTGCCAGCAGCGGACTAGGACGTCTGAACACTGAAGCTTTCTTT

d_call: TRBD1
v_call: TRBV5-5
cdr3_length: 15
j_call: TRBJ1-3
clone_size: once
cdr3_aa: CASSSRQGSGNTIYF
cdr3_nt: TGTGCCAGCAGCTCACGACAGGGTTCTGGAAACACCATATATTTT

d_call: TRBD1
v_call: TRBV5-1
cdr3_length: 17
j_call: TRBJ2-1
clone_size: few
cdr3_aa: CASSSPGTGAFYNEQFF
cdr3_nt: TGCGCCAGCAGCTCCCCAGGGACAGGGGCTTTTTACAATGAGCAGTTCTTC

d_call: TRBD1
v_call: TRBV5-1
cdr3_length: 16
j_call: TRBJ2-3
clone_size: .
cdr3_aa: CASSLDRGIFPDTQYF
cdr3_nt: TGCGCCAGCAGCTTGGACAGGGGGATATTTCCAGATACGCAGTATTTT

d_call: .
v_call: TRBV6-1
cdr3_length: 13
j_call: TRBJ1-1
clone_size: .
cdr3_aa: CASSVLMNTEAFF
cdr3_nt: TGTGCCAGCAGTGTTTTAATGAACACTGAAGCTTTCTTT

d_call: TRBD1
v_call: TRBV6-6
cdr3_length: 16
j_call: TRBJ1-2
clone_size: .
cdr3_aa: CASSPTGTSPFYGYTF
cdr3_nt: TGTGCCAGCAGCCCGACAGGGACCTCCCCCTTCTATGGCTACACCTTC

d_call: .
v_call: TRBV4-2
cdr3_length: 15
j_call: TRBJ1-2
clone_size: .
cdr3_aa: CASSPREVTNYGYTF
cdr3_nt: TGTGCCAGCAGCCCGCGAGAGGTTACTAACTATGGCTACACCTTC

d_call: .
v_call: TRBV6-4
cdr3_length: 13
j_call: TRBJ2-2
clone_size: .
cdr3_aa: CASAGGPTGELFF
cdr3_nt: TGTGCCAGTGCCGGGGGGCCCACCGGGGAGCTGTTTTTT

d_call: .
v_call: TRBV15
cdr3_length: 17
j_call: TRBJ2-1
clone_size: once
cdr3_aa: CATSRAGEVSSYNEQFF
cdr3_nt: TGTGCCACCAGCAGAGCAGGGGAAGTTTCTTCCTACAATGAGCAGTTCTTC

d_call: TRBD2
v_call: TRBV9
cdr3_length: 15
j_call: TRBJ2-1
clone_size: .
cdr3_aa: CASSVELAGYNEQFF
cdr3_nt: TGTGCCAGCAGCGTAGAACTAGCGGGTTACAATGAGCAGTTCTTC

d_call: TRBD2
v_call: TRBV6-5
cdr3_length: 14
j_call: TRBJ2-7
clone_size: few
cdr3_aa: CASSTGTSRNEQYF
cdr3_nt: TGTGCCAGCTCTACCGGGACTAGTCGTAACGAGCAGTACTTC

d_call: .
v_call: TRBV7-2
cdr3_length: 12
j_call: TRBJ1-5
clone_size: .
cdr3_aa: CASSYQNQPQHF
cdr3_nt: TGTGCCAGCAGCTACCAGAATCAGCCCCAGCATTTT

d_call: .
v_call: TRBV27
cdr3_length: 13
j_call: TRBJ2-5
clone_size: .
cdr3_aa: CASSWTAQETQYF
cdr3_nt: TGTGCCAGCAGTTGGACAGCTCAAGAGACCCAGTACTTC

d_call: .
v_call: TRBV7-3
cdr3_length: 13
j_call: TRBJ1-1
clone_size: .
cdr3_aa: CASSQAVSGEAFF
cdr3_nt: TGTGCCAGCAGCCAAGCAGTCTCGGGTGAAGCTTTCTTT

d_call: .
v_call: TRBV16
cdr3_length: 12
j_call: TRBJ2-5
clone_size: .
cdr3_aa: CASSQSLETQYF
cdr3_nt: TGTGCCAGCAGCCAATCCCTAGAGACCCAGTACTTC

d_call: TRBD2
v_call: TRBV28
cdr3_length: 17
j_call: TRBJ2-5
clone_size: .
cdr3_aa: CASSLPSGAPFQETQYF
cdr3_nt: TGTGCCAGCAGTTTGCCTAGCGGAGCCCCCTTCCAAGAGACCCAGTACTTC

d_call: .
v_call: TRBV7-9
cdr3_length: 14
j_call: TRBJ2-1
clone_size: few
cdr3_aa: CASSLVAGANEQFF
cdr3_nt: TGTGCCAGCAGCTTAGTCGCGGGGGCCAATGAGCAGTTCTTC

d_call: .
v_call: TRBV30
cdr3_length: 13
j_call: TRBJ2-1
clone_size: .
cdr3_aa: CAWSGSSYNEQFF
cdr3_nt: TGTGCCTGGAGTGGCAGCTCCTACAATGAGCAGTTCTTC

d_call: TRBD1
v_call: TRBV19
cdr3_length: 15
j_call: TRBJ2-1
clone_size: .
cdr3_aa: CASSTWTGVDNEQFF
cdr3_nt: TGTGCCAGTAGTACTTGGACAGGGGTGGACAATGAGCAGTTCTTC

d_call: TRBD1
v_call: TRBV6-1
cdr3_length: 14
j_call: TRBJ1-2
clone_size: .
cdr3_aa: CASSEVGTGYGYTF
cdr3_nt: TGTGCCAGCAGTGAAGTCGGGACAGGCTATGGCTACACCTTC

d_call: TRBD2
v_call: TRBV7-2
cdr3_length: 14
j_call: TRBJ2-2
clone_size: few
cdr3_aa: CASTPAGGIGELFF
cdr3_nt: TGTGCCAGCACCCCCGCGGGGGGGATCGGGGAGCTGTTTTTT

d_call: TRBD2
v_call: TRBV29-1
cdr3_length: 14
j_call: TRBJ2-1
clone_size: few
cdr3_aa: CSVEAGGPLNEQFF
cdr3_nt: TGCAGCGTCGAGGCGGGGGGGCCGTTAAATGAGCAGTTCTTC

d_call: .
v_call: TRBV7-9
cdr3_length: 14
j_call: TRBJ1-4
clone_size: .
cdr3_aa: CSSSQPNEAEKLFF
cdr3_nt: TGTTCCAGCAGCCAACCCAACGAGGCCGAAAAACTGTTTTTT

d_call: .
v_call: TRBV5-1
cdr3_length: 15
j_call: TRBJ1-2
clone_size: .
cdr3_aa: CASRSALTANYGYTF
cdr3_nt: TGCGCCAGCAGGTCCGCGCTGACAGCTAACTATGGCTACACCTTC

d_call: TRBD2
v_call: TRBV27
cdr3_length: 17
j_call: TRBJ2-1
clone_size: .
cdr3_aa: CASFRLAGGPLSDEQFF
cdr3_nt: TGTGCCAGCTTTCGTCTAGCGGGAGGGCCCCTCTCCGATGAGCAGTTCTTC

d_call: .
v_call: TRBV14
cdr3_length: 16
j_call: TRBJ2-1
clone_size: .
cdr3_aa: CASSQDLVLAVNEQFF
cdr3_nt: TGTGCCAGCAGCCAAGATCTAGTTCTAGCTGTCAATGAGCAGTTCTTC

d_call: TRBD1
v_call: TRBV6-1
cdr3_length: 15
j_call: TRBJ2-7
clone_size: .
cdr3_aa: CASIPALQGAYEQYF
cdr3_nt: TGTGCCAGCATCCCAGCCCTACAGGGGGCCTACGAGCAGTACTTC

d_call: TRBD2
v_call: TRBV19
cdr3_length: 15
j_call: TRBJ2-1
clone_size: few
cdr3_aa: CASSIASGGYNEQFF
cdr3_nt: TGTGCCAGTAGTATCGCCAGCGGGGGTTACAATGAGCAGTTCTTC

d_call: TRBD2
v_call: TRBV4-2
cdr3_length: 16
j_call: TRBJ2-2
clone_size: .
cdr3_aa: CASSQELAGVGGELFF
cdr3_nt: TGTGCCAGCAGCCAGGAGCTAGCGGGGGTGGGCGGGGAGCTGTTTTTT

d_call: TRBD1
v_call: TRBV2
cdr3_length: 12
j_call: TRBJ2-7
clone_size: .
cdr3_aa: CASRDRAYEQYF
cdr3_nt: TGTGCCAGCCGGGACAGGGCCTACGAGCAGTACTTC

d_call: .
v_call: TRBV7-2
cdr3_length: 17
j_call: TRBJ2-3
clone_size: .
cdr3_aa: CASSPRLSLSRGDTQYF
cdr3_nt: TGTGCCAGCAGCCCAAGGCTCTCTCTCTCTCGGGGGGATACGCAGTATTTT

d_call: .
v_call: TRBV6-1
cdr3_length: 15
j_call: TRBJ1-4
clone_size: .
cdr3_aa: CASSRVYATNEKLFF
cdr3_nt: TGTGCCAGCAGTCGCGTTTATGCAACTAATGAAAAACTGTTTTTT

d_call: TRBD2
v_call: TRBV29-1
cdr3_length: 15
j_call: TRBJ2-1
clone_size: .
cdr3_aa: CSAKKGTSRGDEQFF
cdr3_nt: TGCAGCGCCAAAAAGGGGACTAGCAGGGGCGATGAGCAGTTCTTC

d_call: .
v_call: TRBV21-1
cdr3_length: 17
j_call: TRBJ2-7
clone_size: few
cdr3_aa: CASSKALLLAAVYEQYF
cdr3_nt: TGTGCCAGCAGCAAAGCGCTGTTACTAGCGGCGGTCTACGAGCAGTACTTC

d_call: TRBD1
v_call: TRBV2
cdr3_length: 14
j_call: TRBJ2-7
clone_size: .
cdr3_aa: CASSELRQGSEQYF
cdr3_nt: TGTGCCAGCAGTGAACTCCGACAGGGAAGCGAGCAGTACTTC

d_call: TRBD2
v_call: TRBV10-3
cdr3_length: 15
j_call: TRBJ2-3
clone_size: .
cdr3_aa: CAISFSGGDTDTQYF
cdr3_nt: TGTGCCATCAGTTTTAGCGGGGGAGACACAGATACGCAGTATTTT

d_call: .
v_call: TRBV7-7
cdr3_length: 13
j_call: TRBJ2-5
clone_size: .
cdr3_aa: CASSPGQQETQYF
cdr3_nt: TGTGCCAGCAGCCCAGGACAGCAAGAGACCCAGTACTTC

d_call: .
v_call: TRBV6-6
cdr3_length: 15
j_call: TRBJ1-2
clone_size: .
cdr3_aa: CASSPGAGPVYGYTF
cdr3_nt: TGTGCCAGCAGTCCCGGCGCAGGCCCTGTCTATGGCTACACCTTC

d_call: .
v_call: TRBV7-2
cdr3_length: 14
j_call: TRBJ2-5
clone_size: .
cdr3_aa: CASSAGSRKETQYF
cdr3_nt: TGTGCCAGCAGCGCCGGGTCCCGCAAAGAGACCCAGTACTTC

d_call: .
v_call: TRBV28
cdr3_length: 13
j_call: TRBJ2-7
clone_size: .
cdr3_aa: CASSSAGPFEQYF
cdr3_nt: TGTGCCAGCAGTTCCGCGGGACCTTTCGAGCAGTACTTC

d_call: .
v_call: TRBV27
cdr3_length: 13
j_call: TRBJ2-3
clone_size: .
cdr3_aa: CASTEQGTDTQYF
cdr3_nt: TGTGCCAGCACGGAACAGGGTACAGATACGCAGTATTTT